A single sample is the source of the 22 T cell receptor beta chains below, sequenced in a study of T cell responses to AZD1222 COVID-19 vaccine. Here immunoSEQ multiplex PCR was the method, and the copy in TCRdb shows in-frame clones only, minus some. The sample shows tens of thousands of clones, 80% to 90% of them seen only once. The input for sequencing was peripheral blood, taken 28 days after the second AZD1222 dose. These receptors all come from an adult who received the AZD1222 COVID-19 vaccine.

This clone was detected only a few times. The V and J genes are TRBV15 and TRBJ2-3, with 8 bases that match TRBD1. CDR1 and CDR2 (germline): LNHNV, YYDKDF (reference sequence). This CDR3 spans 16 amino acids. The V and J ends lost 0 bases and 1 base, in that order; junction bases with no gene match: 3. The CDR3 loop is CATSRDQGARTDTQYF. CDR3 in DNA: TGTGCCACCAGCAGAGATCAGGGGGCCCGCACAGATACGCAGTATTTT.

The CDR3 nucleotides read TGTGCCAGCAGTCGACAGGGGTTTCAAGAGACCCAGTACTTC. Translation: CASSRQGFQETQYF. This rearrangement joins TRBV6-5 to TRBJ2-5; 8 bases map to TRBD1. Germline assignment: CDR1 MNHEY and CDR2 SVGAGI. The CDR3 totals 14 residues. The junction had 4 bases not matched to a gene; V was cut back by 5 bases and J by 2 bases.

The chain joins TRBV20-1 to TRBJ2-3; 12 bases match TRBD2. There are 15 residues in the CDR3. CDR1 is DFQATT, CDR2 SNEGSKA, per germline (reference sequence). With V trimmed by 3 bases and J by 8 bases, 9 bases remained unmatched. CDR3 nucleotide sequence: TGCAGTGCTAGTACTAGCGGGGGGCCCCGTGGTACGCAGTATTTT. Protein: CSASTSGGPRGTQYF.

The chain recombines TRBV30 with TRBJ1-1; TRBD1 might be the D (5 bases). Trimming took off 2 bases at V and 7 bases at J, with 11 bases between the two ends. Germline assignment: CDR1 GTSNPN and CDR2 SVGIG (reference sequence). CDR3 size: 12 residues. This chain's CDR3 is CAWSHSTGEAFF. The CDR3 DNA sequence: TGTGCCTGGAGTCATTCAACAGGTGAAGCTTTCTTT.

This clone was counted between two and nine times. The chain joins TRBV5-3 to TRBJ1-5, with D uncertain. TRBV5-3 is an ORF for which the function is uncertain. The CDR3 is 12 residues long. V was cut by 4 bases and J by 5 bases, with 7 bases left in between. The CDR3 reads CARSTVDQPQHF. As DNA, the CDR3 is TGTGCCAGAAGCACGGTAGATCAGCCCCAGCATTTT.

V is TRBV5-4 and J is TRBJ2-5; D not certain. CDR3 length equals 13 residues. V lost 3 bases and J 4 bases, leaving 10 bases between the germline ends. CDR1 and CDR2 (germline): SGHNT, YYREEE (reference sequence). The CDR3 protein is CASSSRNTETQYF. In DNA form, the CDR3 reads TGTGCCAGCAGCTCAAGGAACACAGAGACCCAGTACTTC.

This chain connects TRBV6-4 to TRBJ2-1; tentative D call: TRBD2 (6 bases). V was trimmed by 3 bases and J by 4 bases, leaving 13 bases between them. Germline-derived CDR1 and CDR2 are MRHNA and SNTAGT. The CDR3 has 15 amino acids. The CDR3 DNA follows: TGTGCCAGCAGTGAAGAGTGGGGACTTTACAATGAGCAGTTCTTC. Protein: CASSEEWGLYNEQFF.

This sequence joins TRBV28 and TRBJ2-7; TRBD2 might be the D (7 bases). V was pared by 8 bases and J by 1 base, with 15 bases between. Germline lookup yields CDR1 MDHEN and CDR2 SYDVKM. The CDR3 covers 14 residues. CDR3 nucleotide sequence: TGTGCCAGCCACAAGGGGGGGGCTTCCTACGAGCAGTACTTC. This codes for CASHKGGASYEQYF.

The chain carries TRBV9 and TRBJ2-1; 8 bases are shared with TRBD2. V shed 0 bases and J 10 bases; nucleotides not matched to a gene: 15. The germline CDR1 and CDR2 sequences are SGDLS and YYNGEE. The CDR3 totals 17 residues. The CDR3 DNA follows: TGTGCCAGCAGCGTAGACCCCGTGGGGGGCCGCGGGGGGGAGCAGTTCTTC. Its translation is CASSVDPVGGRGGEQFF.

This chain uses TRBV4-1 with TRBJ1-3, with D unclear. The CDR3 has 13 residues. The V and J ends lost 0 bases and 6 bases respectively, with 6 bases between them. Per the germline V gene, CDR1 is MGHRA and CDR2 is YSYEKL. The CDR3 protein is CASSQDELNTIYF. CDR3 DNA sequence: TGCGCCAGCAGCCAAGACGAGTTAAACACCATATATTTT.

The chain recombines TRBV9 with TRBJ2-7; no definite D call. Germline CDR1 SGDLS, CDR2 YYNGEE. Trimming left V 3 bases short and J 2 bases short, with 18 bases between. This CDR3 comprises 16 residues. The CDR3 DNA follows: TGTGCCAGCAGCGGTCGGCCAGCGACTCCCACCTACGAGCAGTACTTC. It specifies CASSGRPATPTYEQYF.

J is TRBJ2-7 and V is TRBV7-2; 7 bases map to TRBD1. CDR1 and CDR2 (germline): SGHTA, FQGNSA. With V trimmed by 5 bases and J by 3 bases, 4 bases remained unmatched. The length of the CDR3 is 13 residues. The CDR3 DNA reads TGTGCCAGCAGCAACACAGGGGTCTACGAGCAGTACTTC. Its translation is CASSNTGVYEQYF.

The chain has TRBV3-1 (or the pseudogene TRBV3-2) and TRBJ1-1; unclear D gene. The length of the CDR3 is 16 residues. Per germline, CDR1 LGHDT and CDR2 YNNKEL (reference sequence). Trimming stripped 1 base from V and 6 bases from J, with 18 bases between. The CDR3 nucleotides read TGTGCCAGCAGCCAAGGAATGCGGGATAATTGGCCTGAAGCTTTCTTT. Translation: CASSQGMRDNWPEAFF.

The rearrangement links TRBV20-1 to TRBJ1-3, with no clear D. The germline V gene encodes CDR1 DFQATT and CDR2 SNEGSKA (reference sequence). V was shortened by 3 bases and J by 7 bases, with 10 bases between the two germline ends. This CDR3 has 12 amino acids. CDR3 bases: TGCAGTGCTAGTGTTCCTCCCAACACCATATATTTT. This gives the protein CSASVPPNTIYF.

V and J are TRBV19 and TRBJ1-2; 7 bases map to TRBD1. From germline, CDR1 is LNHDA and CDR2 SQIVND (reference sequence). The CDR3 contains 14 residues. Trimming took 7 bases from V and 4 from J; bases not matched to a gene: 9. In DNA, the CDR3 is TGTGCCAGTACCAGGACAGGCGCCCCCTATGGCTACACCTTC. As protein: CASTRTGAPYGYTF.

This clone has at least ten counts. The chain is built from TRBV7-8 and TRBJ2-2; D is possibly TRBD2 (6 bases). This CDR3 is built from 14 residues. The V gene lost 4 bases and the J gene lost 3 bases, with 9 bases spanning the gap. CDR1 is SGHVS and CDR2 is FQNEAQ in the germline V gene. CDR3: CASSSRRDTGELFF. The CDR3 DNA follows: TGTGCCAGCAGCTCGCGGAGGGACACCGGGGAGCTGTTTTTT.

The rearrangement links TRBV30 to TRBJ1-2; TRBD1 matches 7 bases. Per germline, CDR1 GTSNPN and CDR2 SVGIG (reference sequence). The CDR3 has 17 amino acids. J gave up 7 bases and V 4 bases, and 21 bases lay outside the gene matches. For the CDR3, the DNA is TGTGCCTGGAATTCGGGGTTGTTAGAGGGGGCTTTAGGTGGCTACACCTTC. Translated: CAWNSGLLEGALGGYTF.

The table lists this clone with a count of one. The chain recombines TRBV7-8 with TRBJ2-5; D is ambiguous. From germline, CDR1 is SGHVS and CDR2 FQNEAQ. This CDR3 spans 13 amino acids. Trimming took off 4 bases at V and 10 bases at J, with 16 bases between the two ends. The CDR3 DNA reads TGTGCCAGCAGCTACCGGTCCCGAGATGGCCAGTACTTC. Its protein product is CASSYRSRDGQYF. Full variable domain (outside the CDR3, taken from reference TRBV7-8 and TRBJ2-5): GAGVSQSPRYKVAKRGQDVALRCDPISGHVSLFWYQQALGQGPEFLTYFQNEAQLDKSGLPSDRFFAERPEGSVSTLKIQRTQQEDSAVYLCASSYRSRDGQYFGPGTRLLVL.

The chain couples TRBV5-1 to TRBJ2-7, with 9 bases aligning to TRBD2. CDR3 length equals 16 residues. CDR1 and CDR2 from the germline V gene are SGHRS and YFSETQ. J lost 4 bases, V lost 6 bases, and 14 bases had no gene match. The CDR3 nucleotides read TGCGCCAGCACCCCCGGACATCACCTAGCGGGATACGAGCAGTACTTC. Protein sequence: CASTPGHHLAGYEQYF.

V usage is TRBV6-5 and J usage is TRBJ2-3; unclear D gene. The germline gives CDR1 MNHEY, CDR2 SVGAGI. The CDR3 covers 13 residues. V was trimmed by 8 bases and J by 3 bases, leaving 12 bases between them. CDR3 amino acids: CASLPLGTDTQYF. CDR3 coding DNA: TGTGCCAGCCTACCCCTAGGGACAGATACGCAGTATTTT.

The rearrangement links TRBV7-8 to TRBJ1-1; D call uncertain. The CDR3 totals 14 residues. CDR1 is SGHVS and CDR2 is FQNEAQ in the germline V gene. Trimming cost V 4 bases and J 1 base, with 10 bases left between them. The CDR3 DNA follows: TGTGCCAGCAGCTACGGAAGGGCGAACACTGAAGCTTTCTTT. It codes for CASSYGRANTEAFF.

J is TRBJ1-6 and V is TRBV4-1, with D perhaps TRBD1 (5 bases). V was cut by 1 base and J by 4 bases, with 8 bases left in between. The CDR3 length is 15 residues. The germline gives CDR1 MGHRA, CDR2 YSYEKL. The CDR3 DNA sequence: TGCGCCAGCAGCCAAGTCAGGGCGTATAATTCACCCCTCCACTTT. Translating gives CASSQVRAYNSPLHF.